This T cell receptor (beta chain) came from a study of cytomegalovirus exposure and HLA in healthy donors. The CDR3 extends over 14 amino acids. CDR1 SNHLY and CDR2 FYNNEI come from the germline V gene. Unmatched junction bases numbered 10, after V lost 8 bases and J lost 3 bases. Notes on the study in general: A later analysis associated 16,951 TCR beta sequences with HLA alleles at a 0.05 false discovery rate. Sequencing had likely introduced a cluster of highly shared sequence variants as an artifact.

PCR was performed using 60 Vbeta and 13 Jbeta primers. Repertoires were generated with immunoSEQ multiplex PCR, while TCRdb's copy carries only in-frame clones and drops some. The sample has some 200,000 clones; about 77% are singletons. Concerning this clone itself: Its target is unknown.

This sequence was found in a young woman in good health and CMV-seronegative. The J gene is TRBJ2-7, the V gene TRBV2, with 7 bases matching TRBD1. The sequenced sample was PBMCs. CDR3 sequence reads: CASEPDRVGYEQYF. The CDR3 DNA is TGTGCCAGCGAACCAGACAGGGTTGGCTACGAGCAGTACTTC.